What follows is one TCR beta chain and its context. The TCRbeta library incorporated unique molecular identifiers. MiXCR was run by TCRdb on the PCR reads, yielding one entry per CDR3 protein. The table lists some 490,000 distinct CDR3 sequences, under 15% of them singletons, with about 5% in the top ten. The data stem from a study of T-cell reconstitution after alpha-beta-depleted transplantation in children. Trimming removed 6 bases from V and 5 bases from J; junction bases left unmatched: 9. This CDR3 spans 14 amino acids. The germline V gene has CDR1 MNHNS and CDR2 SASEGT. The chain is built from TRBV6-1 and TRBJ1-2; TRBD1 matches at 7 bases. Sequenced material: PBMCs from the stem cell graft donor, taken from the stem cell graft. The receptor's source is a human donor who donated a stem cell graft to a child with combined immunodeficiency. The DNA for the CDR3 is TGTGCCAGCAGCTTTGACAGGGCACCGTATGGCTACACCTTC. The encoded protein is CASSFDRAPYGYTF.